Presented here are 18 T cell receptor beta chains from one specimen sequenced in a study of CD8 T cells in ankylosing spondylitis. Whole-study findings and limits: A TCR beta motif of about 8 highly homologous variants appeared characteristic of ankylosing spondylitis blood.

No antigen has been assigned to these receptors. Each CDR3 protein gets one entry after TCRdb re-called the 5' RACE reads with MiXCR. The sample includes some 840,000 distinct CDR3 sequences, approximately 10% seen only once; the top ten take 0.45% to 0.6%. Sequenced material: blood, either unsorted or a sorted T cell fraction (not recorded which). The receptor source for this set is a male donor with ankylosing spondylitis.

This clonotype has at least ten counts. This chain connects TRBV6-1 to TRBJ2-3; 8 positions match TRBD1. CDR3 length: 15 residues. Germline V CDR1 and CDR2: MNHNS, SASEGT. V gave up 6 bases and J gave up 2 bases; unmatched junction bases: 7. The CDR3 sequence: CASSIGQGYTDTQYF. The CDR3 nucleotides read TGTGCCAGCAGCATAGGACAGGGATACACAGATACGCAGTATTTT.

This clonotype has a handful of counts. J is TRBJ1-5 and V is TRBV20-1; TRBD1 is a possible D gene (5 bases). Deletions cut 4 bases from V and 5 bases from J, with 15 bases between. The CDR3 consists of 14 residues. Per the germline V gene, CDR1 is DFQATT and CDR2 is SNEGSKA (reference sequence). The CDR3 here is CSATGLVYDQPQHF. In DNA, the CDR3 is TGCAGTGCTACAGGGCTAGTGTACGATCAGCCCCAGCATTTT.

This clonotype has a handful of counts. The chain joins TRBV6-5 to TRBJ1-1; weak D call: TRBD1 (5 bases). The CDR3 totals 14 residues. Germline V gives CDR1 MNHEY, CDR2 SVGAGI. Between the trimmed V and J ends, which lost 1 base and 5 bases, there was a span of 11 bases. CDR3 coding DNA: TGTGCCAGCAGTTACTTTGACAGTATGACTGAAGCTTTCTTT. Its translation: CASSYFDSMTEAFF.

V usage is TRBV29-1 and J usage is TRBJ1-2; 10 bases align to TRBD1. The CDR3 is 13 residues long. Germline V gene sequence: CDR1 SQVTM, CDR2 ANQGSEA. Trimming removed 5 bases from V and 3 bases from J; junction bases left unmatched: 3. CDR3 coding DNA: TGCAGCGTTCACGGACAGGGGGACTATGGCTACACCTTC. This sequence encodes CSVHGQGDYGYTF.

This clonotype was observed a handful of times. The CDR3 region is CASYKPGTSVHEQYF. Here the CDR3 DNA reads TGCGCCAGCTACAAACCCGGGACTAGCGTCCACGAGCAGTACTTC. This chain joins TRBV5-1 and TRBJ2-7, with 10 nucleotides matching TRBD2. This CDR3 contains 15 residues. The germline CDR1 and CDR2 sequences are SGHRS and YFSETQ. V lost 7 bases and J lost 5; bases outside the gene matches: 12.

This clonotype showed up many times. The chain has TRBV29-1 and TRBJ1-2; possibly TRBD1 for D (6 bases). The CDR3 loop spans 12 amino acids. The V and J ends lost 4 bases and 6 bases respectively, with 12 bases between them. The germline gives CDR1 SQVTM, CDR2 ANQGSEA. CDR3 DNA: TGCAGCGTTGGGGGTGGGGGCGATGGCTACACCTTC. It translates to CSVGGGGDGYTF.

In this sample, this clonotype turned up a few times. CDR3 coding DNA: TGCGCCAGCAGCGGGGACCCCGTATCGAACACTGAAGCTTTCTTT. It translates to CASSGDPVSNTEAFF. The chain has TRBV5-1 and TRBJ1-1, with D tentatively TRBD1 (5 bases). Trimming shortened V by 4 bases and J by 1 base, and 14 bases separated the two germline ends. The CDR3 length is 15 residues. Germline V gives CDR1 SGHRS, CDR2 YFSETQ.

The V gene is TRBV24-1, the J gene TRBJ1-5, with TRBD1 matching 10 bases. Per the germline V gene, CDR1 is KGHDR and CDR2 is SFDVKD. The CDR3 is made up of 15 amino acids. V trimming: 4 bases; J trimming: 7 bases; junction bases outside the gene matches: 6. CDR3 in amino acids: CATSERTGGEQPQHF. CDR3 DNA sequence: TGTGCCACCAGTGAGCGGACAGGGGGTGAGCAGCCCCAGCATTTT.

Concerning this clonotype: A much larger clone lies a single base off, so this may be a read error. This sequence joins TRBV20-1 and TRBJ1-5, with D hard to call. The CDR3 sequence is 12 residues long. V shed 2 bases and J shed 3 bases, with 5 bases lying between them. Germline lookup yields CDR1 DFQATT and CDR2 SNEGSKA (reference sequence). CDR3 loop: CSARRYNQPQHF. The DNA of the CDR3 is TGCAGTGCTAGACGGTACAATCAGCCCCAGCATTTT.

This clonotype was picked up a small number of times. The chain uses TRBV20-1 and TRBJ1-4, with 7 bases that match TRBD1. J lost 5 bases, V lost 2 bases, and 8 bases had no gene match. Germline CDR1 and CDR2: DFQATT and SNEGSKA (reference sequence). The CDR3 runs 15 residues. CDR3 coding DNA: TGCAGTGCTAGACCGACAGGGCTCCCCAATGAAAAACTGTTTTTT. This codes for CSARPTGLPNEKLFF.

This clonotype came up a few times. The V and J genes are TRBV14 and TRBJ2-7, with D possibly TRBD1 on 5 matching bases. Germline V gene lookup returns CDR1 SGHDN and CDR2 FVKESK. V dropped 4 bases and J dropped 7 bases, with 11 bases sitting between them. The CDR3 spans 12 residues. The CDR3 bases are TGTGCCAGCAGCCGGTACGCAGGGGAGCAGTACTTC. It yields the protein CASSRYAGEQYF. The full variable domain, its missing parts supplied by reference TRBV14 and TRBJ2-7, is EAGVTQFPSHSVIEKGQTVTLRCDPISGHDNLYWYRRVMGKEIKFLLHFVKESKQDESGMPNNRFLAERTGGTYSTLKVQPAELEDSGVYFCASSRYAGEQYFGPGTRLTVT.

This clonotype was seen a handful of times. The CDR3 DNA reads as TGCAGTGCTAGAGATCCGGGACAGGGGACCCGGGGCTACACCTTC. Its translation is CSARDPGQGTRGYTF. This chain connects TRBV20-1 to TRBJ1-2, with 10 bases lining up with TRBD1. J lost 8 bases, V lost 0 bases, and 9 bases had no gene match. The CDR3 spans 15 residues. Per germline, CDR1 DFQATT and CDR2 SNEGSKA (reference sequence).

The genes are TRBV10-3 and TRBJ2-1; 8 bases fit TRBD1. CDR1 and CDR2 from the germline V gene are ENHRY and SYGVKD. The CDR3 is made up of 15 amino acids. After removal of 2 bases from V and 7 bases from J, the junction contained 7 bases not matched to a gene. The CDR3 protein is CAISENYRGRNEQFF. The CDR3 nucleotides read TGTGCCATCAGTGAGAATTACAGGGGGAGGAATGAGCAGTTCTTC.

The V and J genes are TRBV18 and TRBJ1-5, with D perhaps matching TRBD1 (5 bases). Germline values: CDR1 KGHSH, CDR2 LQKENI. This CDR3 has 16 amino acids. Trimming stripped 4 bases from V and 2 bases from J, with 15 bases between. CDR3 in DNA: TGTGCCAGCTCACGCGTTGGTCGAGGGGGCAATCAGCCCCAGCATTTT. This encodes CASSRVGRGGNQPQHF.

This clonotype was counted many times. This rearrangement joins TRBV10-3 to TRBJ2-1, with 7 bases identical to TRBD1. V lost 7 bases to trimming and J lost 7 bases; unmatched junction nucleotides: 10. This CDR3 is 14 amino acids long. Germline V gives CDR1 ENHRY, CDR2 SYGVKD. CDR3 DNA sequence: TGTGCCATCACTGAACAGGGACAGATAAATGAGCAGTTCTTC. It yields the protein CAITEQGQINEQFF.

This chain links TRBV24-1 with TRBJ1-4, with D uncertain. The CDR3 totals 14 residues. Germline V lookup: CDR1 KGHDR, CDR2 SFDVKD. Trimming stripped 4 bases from V and 7 bases from J, with 12 bases between. This CDR3 is CATSEPGGSEKLFF. As DNA, the CDR3 is TGTGCCACCAGTGAACCGGGTGGGAGTGAAAAACTGTTTTTT.

At least ten counts were recorded for this clonotype. The CDR3 sequence: CSAGKTGRYTEAFF. The CDR3 DNA reads as TGCAGTGCCGGAAAGACAGGGAGATACACTGAAGCTTTCTTT. This chain links TRBV20-1 with TRBJ1-1; 7 nucleotides match TRBD1. This CDR3 region has 14 residues. With 6 bases clipped from V and 3 bases from J, the junction kept 10 bases outside the gene matches. Germline assignment: CDR1 DFQATT and CDR2 SNEGSKA (reference sequence).

This clonotype has at least ten counts. V gene TRBV9 combines with J gene TRBJ2-3; D call uncertain. The ends were cut back, 0 bases at V and 6 bases at J, with 8 bases in the middle. The V gene's germline CDR1 is SGDLS and CDR2 YYNGEE. The CDR3 consists of 13 residues. The CDR3 loop is CASSVEEWDTQYF. Here the CDR3 DNA reads TGTGCCAGCAGCGTAGAGGAGTGGGATACGCAGTATTTT.